This entry lists 13 T cell receptor beta chains sequenced from one sample in a study of blood T cell repertoires in COVID-19 (dated by TCRdb to about 2020). Libraries were prepared through the immunoSEQ multiplex PCR assay. TCRdb mirrors the immuneACCESS table, restricted to in-frame sequences. Some clones are absent from its copies; in checked studies, under half trace to an unresolved V gene, and the reason for the others is unknown. Present in this sample are 50,000 to 85,000 clones, around 80% of which were seen just once. Roughly a tenth of the sample is taken by the ten largest. The sequenced sample was peripheral blood. Receptors originate from a human donor in a cohort sampled during active COVID-19.

The chain employs TRBV10-3 and TRBJ2-7, with 9 bases that match TRBD1. CDR3 length equals 15 residues. After removal of 6 bases from V and 6 bases from J, the junction contained 12 bases not matched to a gene. Germline CDR1 reads ENHRY; CDR2 reads SYGVKD. The CDR3 DNA reads as TGTGCCATCAGCGCATACGGGACAGGGACCACCGAGCAGTACTTC. Residues: CAISAYGTGTTEQYF.

The rearrangement uses TRBV30 and TRBJ2-7; D perhaps matches TRBD2 (5 bases). Germline loops: CDR1 GTSNPN, CDR2 SVGIG (reference sequence). V lost 2 bases and J 4 bases, leaving 18 bases between the germline ends. The CDR3 is made up of 15 amino acids. CDR3 region: CAWSSLRWRPYEQYF. Written as DNA, the CDR3 is TGTGCCTGGAGTTCTCTAAGGTGGAGGCCTTACGAGCAGTACTTC.

The V and J genes are TRBV7-3 and TRBJ2-3; TRBD1 matches at 9 bases. V dropped 3 bases and J dropped 4; count of bases not matched to a gene: 2. Germline lookup yields CDR1 SGHTA and CDR2 FQGTGA. The CDR3 totals 14 residues. In DNA form, the CDR3 reads TGTGCCAGCAGCTTGCGGGACAGGGCAGATACGCAGTATTTT. It encodes CASSLRDRADTQYF.

This rearrangement joins TRBV28 to TRBJ2-3; 15 bases match TRBD2. In germline, CDR1 is MDHEN, CDR2 SYDVKM. Germline trimming cut 3 bases from V and 1 base from J; bases unmatched to any gene: 5. The CDR3 has 18 amino acids. The CDR3 region has the DNA TGTGCCAGCAGTTTGGGACTAGCGGGAGGTTTGCGCACAGATACGCAGTATTTT. Translation: CASSLGLAGGLRTDTQYF.

V gene TRBV7-2 combines with J gene TRBJ1-5; possible D gene TRBD1, 5 bases. CDR3 length: 15 residues. V was pared by 0 bases and J by 3 bases, with 9 bases between. Germline lookup yields CDR1 SGHTA and CDR2 FQGNSA. The CDR3 sequence is CASSLAAGPNQPQHF. The CDR3 DNA sequence: TGTGCCAGCAGCTTAGCGGCAGGGCCCAATCAGCCCCAGCATTTT.

V is TRBV7-2 and J is TRBJ1-1; D uncertain. This CDR3 region has 14 residues. The germline CDR1 and CDR2 sequences are SGHTA and FQGNSA. The ends were cut back, 5 bases at V and 7 bases at J, with 17 bases in the middle. The CDR3 loop is CASSLHGDDGEAFF. In DNA form, the CDR3 reads TGTGCCAGCAGCCTCCACGGGGATGACGGTGAAGCTTTCTTT.

This chain links TRBV18 with TRBJ2-1; tentative D call: TRBD2 (7 bases). The germline V and J ends were trimmed by 5 bases and 6 bases, with 23 bases remaining between them. The CDR3 contains 17 residues. Germline V gene data show CDR1 as KGHSH and CDR2 as LQKENI. CDR3 DNA sequence: TGTGCCAGCTCAACAAACGTGGCGGGGGCCGGGGGCAATGAGCAGTTCTTC. Translating it yields CASSTNVAGAGGNEQFF.

V is TRBV28 and J is TRBJ1-1, with 8 bases aligning to TRBD1. The CDR3 extends over 16 amino acids. V shed 3 bases, J shed 4 bases, and the junction held 10 bases outside the gene matches. Germline values: CDR1 MDHEN, CDR2 SYDVKM. The CDR3 is CASSFLSGQVSTEAFF. CDR3 bases: TGTGCCAGCAGTTTCCTTTCGGGACAGGTTTCCACTGAAGCTTTCTTT.

The chain recombines TRBV1 with TRBJ2-1; no check of the table's D call, TRBD2, against the DNA was made. TRBV1 is a documented pseudogene. The CDR3 sequence is 14 residues long. CDR3 protein: CTSSLLASYNEQFF. The CDR3 bases are TGCACCAGCAGCCTGTTGGCTAGCTACAATGAGCAGTTCTTC.

J is TRBJ1-1 and V is TRBV6-5; no reliable D call. CDR1 is MNHEY, CDR2 SVGAGI, per germline. The CDR3 has 13 amino acids. V was shortened by 5 bases and J by 1 base, with 8 bases between the two germline ends. CDR3 region: CASSLNRNTEAFF. DNA of the CDR3: TGTGCCAGCAGTCTTAACAGGAACACTGAAGCTTTCTTT.

V gene TRBV28 combines with J gene TRBJ1-6; tentative D call: TRBD1 (5 bases). The germline gives CDR1 MDHEN, CDR2 SYDVKM. The CDR3 has 14 residues. V was shortened by 1 base and J by 7 bases, with 8 bases between the two germline ends. The CDR3 DNA reads TGTGCCAGCAGTTTATCAGGGCGGAATTCACCCCTCCACTTT. It encodes CASSLSGRNSPLHF.

This clone was recorded a few times. The genes are TRBV7-9 and TRBJ2-1; TRBD2 matches at 10 bases. CDR1 and CDR2 (germline): SEHNR, FQNEAQ (reference sequence). J was trimmed by 0 bases and V by 6 bases; bases with no gene match: 11. This CDR3 is built from 18 residues. CDR3 in amino acids: CASSRLLAGKDSYNEQFF. In DNA, the CDR3 is TGTGCCAGCAGTCGACTACTAGCGGGGAAGGACTCCTACAATGAGCAGTTCTTC.

The rearrangement links TRBV3-1 (or the pseudogene TRBV3-2) to TRBJ2-5; 10 positions match TRBD2. V gave up 3 bases and J gave up 6 bases; unmatched junction bases: 4. The CDR3 sequence is 14 residues long. Germline V gene data show CDR1 as LGHDT and CDR2 as YNNKEL (reference sequence). The CDR3 sequence: CASSHQAGGKTQYF. CDR3 DNA sequence: TGTGCCAGCAGCCACCAAGCGGGAGGGAAGACCCAGTACTTC.